These T cell receptor beta chains were read from a single sample in a study of shared clonotypes between healthy human individuals. Repertoires were generated with immunoSEQ multiplex PCR, while TCRdb's copy carries only in-frame clones and drops some. The sample includes 1.6 million or so clones, less than 99% of them seen just once. The sequencing sample was made of naive CD4+ T cells sorted from blood. The receptors shown here come from a man aged 25 to 40 in good health. The CDR3 runs from the conserved cysteine through the conserved F or W. Clone size is given for some rows only: seen once, a few or many times, or a class if the clone is expanded.

CDR3 protein: CASSPRLALDFSTDTQYF
clone size: .
J gene: TRBJ2-3
V gene: TRBV9

CDR3 protein: CASSLGRQETQYF
clone size: .
J gene: TRBJ2-5
V gene: TRBV11-2

CDR3 protein: CASIGTVYNEQFF
clone size: once
J gene: TRBJ2-1
V gene: TRBV2

CDR3 protein: CASCLGTGNTEAFF
clone size: .
J gene: TRBJ1-1
V gene: TRBV28

CDR3 protein: CASRLVLGQGAYEQYF
clone size: .
J gene: TRBJ2-7
V gene: TRBV4-1

CDR3 protein: CASSQSKQETQYF
clone size: .
J gene: TRBJ2-5
V gene: TRBV7-3

CDR3 protein: CASSLFRAISGNTIYF
clone size: .
J gene: TRBJ1-3
V gene: TRBV5-8

CDR3 protein: CASSVAAGTSGFDTQYF
clone size: .
J gene: TRBJ2-3
V gene: TRBV9

CDR3 protein: CASSLGGVGGINQPQHF
clone size: .
J gene: TRBJ1-5
V gene: TRBV7-6

CDR3 protein: CASTTSVASYNEQFF
clone size: .
J gene: TRBJ2-1
V gene: TRBV28

CDR3 protein: CSAGTSYEQYF
clone size: .
J gene: TRBJ2-7
V gene: TRBV20-1

CDR3 protein: CASSLQGNQETQYF
clone size: .
J gene: TRBJ2-5
V gene: TRBV2

CDR3 protein: CASSEEGLPTDTQYF
clone size: .
J gene: TRBJ2-3
V gene: TRBV10-1

CDR3 protein: CASSLISSSVAKNIQYF
clone size: .
J gene: TRBJ2-4
V gene: TRBV5-1

CDR3 protein: CASSTSGQGQAETQYF
clone size: .
J gene: TRBJ2-5
V gene: TRBV7-3

CDR3 protein: CASSLSDGEIVRETQYF
clone size: .
J gene: TRBJ2-5
V gene: TRBV21-1

CDR3 protein: CASSHGQGGGTEAFF
clone size: .
J gene: TRBJ1-1
V gene: TRBV5-1

CDR3 protein: CASSTGQVLNEKLFF
clone size: .
J gene: TRBJ1-4
V gene: TRBV7-9

CDR3 protein: CASSVASGPRGYEQYF
clone size: .
J gene: TRBJ2-7
V gene: TRBV9

CDR3 protein: CASSEGRFNQPQHF
clone size: .
J gene: TRBJ1-5
V gene: TRBV2

CDR3 protein: CAWSGGSSYEQYF
clone size: .
J gene: TRBJ2-7
V gene: TRBV30

CDR3 protein: CASSLVTSGIYEQYF
clone size: .
J gene: TRBJ2-7
V gene: TRBV5-1

CDR3 protein: CASSQTGTNNEQFF
clone size: .
J gene: TRBJ2-1
V gene: TRBV5-1

CDR3 protein: CAISRRGDTQYF
clone size: .
J gene: TRBJ2-3
V gene: TRBV10-3

CDR3 protein: CASSFGTGKQFF
clone size: .
J gene: TRBJ2-1
V gene: TRBV7-2

CDR3 protein: CASTGRGWGEAFF
clone size: .
J gene: TRBJ1-1
V gene: TRBV28

CDR3 protein: CASSLLGSQTDTQYF
clone size: .
J gene: TRBJ2-3
V gene: TRBV19

CDR3 protein: CASSRTSGSYEQYF
clone size: once
J gene: TRBJ2-7
V gene: TRBV25-1

CDR3 protein: CASMMETGPGREFF
clone size: .
J gene: TRBJ2-1
V gene: TRBV5-5

CDR3 protein: CAWKPRLGVSYEQYF
clone size: .
J gene: TRBJ2-7
V gene: TRBV30

CDR3 protein: CASSLDPAGTTAEQYF
clone size: .
J gene: TRBJ2-7
V gene: TRBV11-2

CDR3 protein: CASSLGNEQYF
clone size: .
J gene: TRBJ2-7
V gene: TRBV7-8

CDR3 protein: CASSPPSGGQETQYF
clone size: .
J gene: TRBJ2-5
V gene: TRBV18

CDR3 protein: CASSSTGLNEQFF
clone size: .
J gene: TRBJ2-1
V gene: TRBV5-5

CDR3 protein: CASSEALTGGFILYEQYF
clone size: .
J gene: TRBJ2-7
V gene: TRBV6-1

CDR3 protein: CATSRDNPASFDIKQFF
clone size: .
J gene: TRBJ2-1
V gene: TRBV15

CDR3 protein: CASSFGQEDGYTF
clone size: .
J gene: TRBJ1-2
V gene: TRBV5-1

CDR3 protein: CASSADRANQGFQFF
clone size: .
J gene: TRBJ2-1
V gene: TRBV18

CDR3 protein: CASSLGGGQQPQHF
clone size: .
J gene: TRBJ1-5
V gene: TRBV11-2

CDR3 protein: CATSRDGPWGSSYEQYF
clone size: .
J gene: TRBJ2-7
V gene: TRBV15

CDR3 protein: CASSLLGQGDYGYTF
clone size: .
J gene: TRBJ1-2
V gene: TRBV5-6

CDR3 protein: CASRPGTVNEQFF
clone size: .
J gene: TRBJ2-1
V gene: TRBV5-1

CDR3 protein: CSGGGHTYEQYF
clone size: .
J gene: TRBJ2-7
V gene: TRBV29-1

CDR3 protein: CAWSAMTGVMNTEAFF
clone size: .
J gene: TRBJ1-1
V gene: TRBV30

CDR3 protein: CASSLRTGRNTEAFF
clone size: .
J gene: TRBJ1-1
V gene: TRBV14

CDR3 protein: CASSPQPGQATYEQYF
clone size: .
J gene: TRBJ2-7
V gene: TRBV5-1

CDR3 protein: CASTLSAGPNTEAFF
clone size: .
J gene: TRBJ1-1
V gene: TRBV6-5

CDR3 protein: CASTRTSGTPYEQYF
clone size: .
J gene: TRBJ2-7
V gene: TRBV4-1

CDR3 protein: CSGTPYQETQYF
clone size: .
J gene: TRBJ2-5
V gene: TRBV29-1

CDR3 protein: CAWTGDRGREKLFF
clone size: .
J gene: TRBJ1-4
V gene: TRBV30